The rows below give T cell receptor beta chains drawn from one sample of a study of T cell repertoires in cytomegalovirus infection. For these receptors, no antigen is known. Via MiXCR, TCRdb re-called the reads, giving one row per CDR3 protein. The sample lists some 20,000 distinct CDR3 sequences; around 43% were seen once. The sample in question was CD8+ T cells from cultured PBMCs, obtained from culture after CMV antigen stimulation. The receptors were sampled from a human donor in good health (CMV status not recorded). Some clones in this sample may be carry-over from other donors' samples. The CDR3 runs from the conserved cysteine through the conserved F or W. The D gene is left open where the match is weak. Only part of the rows carry a size: once, few, many, or a class if the clone is expanded.

J gene | V gene | D gene | clone size | CDR3 protein | CDR3 DNA
TRBJ1-1 | TRBV12-3/TRBV12-4 | - | few | CASGQGTEAFF | TGTGCCAGCGGCCAGGGTACTGAAGCTTTCTTT
TRBJ1-5 | TRBV20-1 | TRBD1 | few | CSATSRDRDSNQPQHF | TGCAGTGCTACTAGCCGGGACAGGGATAGCAATCAGCCCCAGCATTTT
TRBJ1-2 | TRBV5-6 | - | - | CASSPPGETVQYGYTF | TGTGCCAGCAGCCCGCCGGGGGAAACGGTTCAGTATGGCTACACCTTC
TRBJ2-7 | TRBV12-3/TRBV12-4 | - | few | CASSPSSYEQYF | TGTGCCAGCAGTCCTTCCTCCTACGAGCAGTACTTC
TRBJ2-7 | TRBV28 | TRBD1 | - | CASLTSGQGAYEQYF | TGTGCCAGCCTGACTAGTGGACAGGGGGCGTACGAGCAGTACTTC
TRBJ1-1 | TRBV12-3/TRBV12-4 | TRBD1 | - | CASSLNRGGTEAFF | TGTGCCAGCAGTCTTAACAGGGGAGGCACTGAAGCTTTCTTT
TRBJ2-7 | TRBV10-2 | TRBD2 | - | CASSELAGDEQYF | TGCGCCAGCAGTGAGCTCGCGGGGGACGAGCAGTACTTC
TRBJ2-7 | TRBV2 | TRBD2 | - | CASSPRGIGRGSYEQYF | TGTGCCAGCAGCCCGAGAGGTATCGGGAGGGGATCATACGAGCAGTACTTC
TRBJ2-1 | TRBV6-5 | TRBD2 | - | CASRSGRGGNEQFF | TGTGCCAGCAGGAGTGGGAGGGGTGGGAATGAGCAGTTCTTC
TRBJ2-7 | TRBV7-2 | - | - | CASSPYGADGQYF | TGTGCCAGCAGCCCCTACGGGGCCGACGGGCAGTACTTC
TRBJ2-3 | TRBV28 | TRBD2 | - | CASSVLAGGVDTQYF | TGTGCCAGCAGCGTACTAGCGGGGGGGGTGGATACGCAGTATTTT
TRBJ2-7 | TRBV28 | TRBD1 | - | CASSLYPTGGLYEQYF | TGTGCCAGCAGTTTATATCCCACAGGGGGTCTCTACGAGCAGTACTTC
TRBJ1-2 | TRBV7-2 | TRBD1 | many | CASSLVRQTGQGFRGYGYTF | TGTGCCAGCAGCCTAGTACGTCAAACGGGACAGGGGTTTCGTGGCTATGGCTACACCTTC
TRBJ1-2 | TRBV12-3/TRBV12-4 | - | - | CASRRGDYGYTF | TGTGCCAGCCGTAGGGGGGACTATGGCTACACCTTC
TRBJ2-2 | TRBV27 | - | - | CASRTGSQAATGELFF | TGTGCCAGCAGGACAGGTTCTCAGGCGGCAACCGGGGAGCTGTTTTTT
TRBJ2-6 | TRBV7-2 | - | - | CASSLVFRGAAGANVLTF | TGTGCCAGCAGCTTAGTTTTTCGGGGGGCGGCCGGGGCCAACGTCCTGACTTTC
TRBJ2-2 | TRBV7-2 | TRBD1 | - | CASSPSPGTGGITGELFF | TGTGCCAGCAGCCCCTCTCCCGGGACAGGGGGCATCACCGGGGAGCTGTTTTTT
TRBJ1-5 | TRBV19 | - | - | CASRRGRNQPQHF | TGTGCCAGTAGGAGGGGCCGCAATCAGCCCCAGCATTTT
TRBJ1-1 | TRBV10-3 | - | few | CAISGDWGTEAFF | TGTGCCATCAGTGGGGATTGGGGCACTGAAGCTTTCTTT
TRBJ2-2 | TRBV7-3 | - | - | CASSYLDGGELFF | TGTGCCAGCAGCTACCTGGATGGGGGGGAGCTGTTTTTT
TRBJ1-2 | TRBV5-6 | TRBD1 | few | CASATGGDYGYTF | TGTGCCAGCGCTACAGGGGGCGACTATGGCTACACCTTC
TRBJ1-2 | TRBV6-5 | - | - | CASSYSSPPPEDGYTF | TGTGCCAGCAGTTACTCCTCCCCTCCTCCGGAGGATGGCTACACCTTC
TRBJ2-3 | TRBV24-1 | - | many | CATSGSRDGLSGTDTQYF | TGTGCCACCAGTGGCTCTCGGGACGGCCTTTCCGGGACAGATACGCAGTATTTT
TRBJ2-1 | TRBV7-4 | TRBD2 | - | CASSLGLVNEQFF | TGTGCCAGCAGTCTAGGACTAGTTAATGAGCAGTTCTTC
TRBJ1-5 | TRBV28 | - | many | CASSFGGSRPQHF | TGTGCCAGCAGTTTCGGGGGTTCGAGGCCCCAGCATTTT
TRBJ2-7 | TRBV7-2 | - | few | CASSIPTVNLSYEQYF | TGTGCCAGCAGCATCCCGACAGTTAACCTTTCCTACGAGCAGTACTTC
TRBJ1-6 | TRBV10-3 | - | few | CAISESGSSYNSPLHF | TGTGCCATCAGTGAGTCAGGGAGCTCCTATAATTCACCCCTCCACTTT
TRBJ1-1 | TRBV7-2 | TRBD1 | - | CASRSGQGSTEAFF | TGTGCCAGCAGGTCGGGACAGGGGAGCACTGAAGCTTTCTTT
TRBJ1-6 | TRBV12-3/TRBV12-4 | - | - | CASSLYSGSPLHF | TGTGCCAGCAGTTTATACAGTGGCTCACCCCTCCACTTT
TRBJ2-2 | TRBV12-3/TRBV12-4 | - | - | CASTPEDSPKPGELFF | TGTGCCAGCACCCCTGAAGACTCCCCAAAACCCGGGGAGCTGTTTTTT
TRBJ2-4 | TRBV6-2/TRBV6-3 | - | many | CASSYVAGGAKNIQYF | TGTGCCAGCAGTTACGTCGCAGGAGGGGCCAAAAACATTCAGTACTTC
TRBJ2-7 | TRBV28 | TRBD1 | few | CASSFGPGQGPFEQYF | TGTGCCAGCAGTTTTGGGCCGGGACAGGGCCCCTTCGAGCAGTACTTC
TRBJ2-1 | TRBV11-3 | TRBD2 | few | CASSSGAGGYLNEQFF | TGTGCCAGCAGCTCCGGAGCGGGAGGATATTTGAATGAGCAGTTCTTC
TRBJ2-7 | TRBV6-5 | - | - | CASSYSNGGLDEQYF | TGTGCCAGCAGTTACTCGAATGGGGGCCTGGACGAGCAGTACTTC
TRBJ2-7 | TRBV6-8 | - | - | CTSSYRSYEQYF | TGTACCAGCAGCTACAGATCCTACGAGCAGTACTTC
TRBJ2-7 | TRBV7-8 | TRBD2 | many | CASRGLAAEQYF | TGTGCCAGCAGGGGACTAGCGGCCGAGCAGTACTTC
TRBJ2-5 | TRBV12-3/TRBV12-4 | TRBD2 | many | CASSFALVELAGTKPQETQYF | TGTGCCAGCAGTTTTGCCCTCGTGGAGTTAGCGGGGACTAAACCCCAAGAGACCCAGTACTTC
TRBJ2-7 | TRBV10-3 | - | - | CAISLINRDGQYF | TGTGCCATCAGTCTTATTAACAGGGACGGGCAGTACTTC
TRBJ2-3 | TRBV18 | - | - | CASSPTDTQYF | TGTGCCAGCTCACCCACAGATACGCAGTATTTT
TRBJ2-5 | TRBV7-2 | TRBD1 | many | CASSQQGSRETQYF | TGTGCCAGCAGCCAACAGGGGTCGCGAGAGACCCAGTACTTC
TRBJ1-6 | TRBV4-1 | - | few | CASSLHEGNSPLHF | TGCGCCAGCAGCCTTCACGAGGGTAATTCACCCCTCCACTTT
TRBJ1-1 | TRBV7-2 | - | few | CASSLQVRAEAFF | TGTGCCAGCAGCTTACAGGTGCGCGCTGAAGCTTTCTTT
TRBJ1-5 | TRBV7-8 | - | few | CASSRTPDQPQHF | TGTGCCAGCAGCAGGACGCCTGATCAGCCCCAGCATTTT
TRBJ2-1 | TRBV5-4 | - | - | CASSLGLPMGRNEQFF | TGTGCCAGCAGCTTGGGGCTCCCTATGGGGAGAAATGAGCAGTTCTTC
TRBJ1-1 | TRBV24-1 | - | - | CATSGKGNTEAFF | TGTGCCACCAGTGGCAAGGGGAACACTGAAGCTTTCTTT
TRBJ2-1 | TRBV4-3 | - | many | CASSQGFFAGAEQFF | TGCGCCAGCAGCCAAGGTTTTTTTGCAGGGGCTGAGCAGTTCTTC
TRBJ2-1 | TRBV24-1 | - | - | CATSDPTGNEQFF | TGTGCCACCAGTGATCCGACGGGAAATGAGCAGTTCTTC
TRBJ2-6 | TRBV4-3 | TRBD2 | - | CASSHSLLAGSSSGANVLTF | TGCGCCAGCAGCCATTCATTACTAGCGGGCTCAAGCTCTGGGGCCAACGTCCTGACTTTC
TRBJ2-7 | TRBV7-9 | - | once | CASSRGREWDEQYF | TGTGCCAGCAGCCGGGGGCGGGAGTGGGACGAGCAGTACTTC
TRBJ1-6 | TRBV6-5 | - | few | CASSYGQNNSPLHF | TGTGCCAGCAGTTACGGACAGAATAATTCACCCCTCCACTTT
TRBJ2-3 | TRBV7-8 | - | - | CASRFKETSTDTQYF | TGTGCCAGCAGATTCAAAGAAACAAGCACAGATACGCAGTATTTT
TRBJ2-7 | TRBV12-3/TRBV12-4 | TRBD1 | - | CASSSADRALNEQYF | TGTGCCAGCAGTTCCGCAGACAGGGCCCTGAACGAGCAGTACTTC
TRBJ1-3 | TRBV7-2 | - | few | CATTGGGESPGNTIYF | TGTGCTACTACCGGGGGGGGGGAAAGTCCTGGAAACACCATATATTTT
TRBJ2-4 | TRBV2 | - | once | CASSEKVGRRNIQYF | TGTGCCAGCAGTGAAAAAGTGGGCAGACGGAACATTCAGTACTTC
TRBJ2-7 | TRBV27 | - | - | CASSLSPYEQYF | TGTGCCAGCAGTTTATCGCCCTACGAGCAGTACTTC
TRBJ1-4 | TRBV9 | TRBD1 | - | CASSGWTGGSGEKLFF | TGTGCCAGCAGCGGATGGACAGGGGGCTCGGGTGAAAAACTGTTTTTT
TRBJ1-1 | TRBV13 | TRBD1 | few | CASSSGQGNTEAFF | TGTGCCAGCAGCTCCGGACAGGGGAACACTGAAGCTTTCTTT